The 19 T cell receptor beta chains reported below all come from one sample, sequenced in a study of CD8+ T cells in alopecia areata. The authors sorted pooled cutaneous lymph node cells using CD4, CD8alpha, NKG2D, NKG2ACE and other markers. Extraction and reverse transcription of RNA yielded cDNA as the sequencing template. Assay used: immunoSEQ multiplex PCR; TCRdb lists only in-frame clones, some missing. This sample comprises approximately 280,000 clones, none seen once only. The sample consisted of CD4+ T cells sorted from a lymph node. These receptors all come from a C3H/HeJ mouse with alopecia areata. The strain bears MHC haplotype H2-k.

This clone has a handful of counts. Germline and genes here are mouse. The CDR3 extends 4 residues past the end of the read, so its final part is completed from the germline J gene. The sample has other DNA sequences that encode this CDR3 too. V and J are TRBV5 and TRBJ2-5; TRBD1 aligns across 7 bases. The CDR3 length is 14 residues. Germline CDR1 and CDR2: LGHNA and YNLKQL (reference sequence). The J segment lost 3 bases and the V segment lost 2 bases, leaving 2 bases of the junction unmatched. The part of the CDR3 DNA that was read is TGTGCCAGCAGCCAACCGGGACAGCAAGAC. Translation gives CASSQPGQQD. From start to end, the CDR3 is CASSQPGQQDTQYF.

This clone occurred a few times. Gene names and germline match the mouse. The read ends 4 residues shy of where the CDR3 ends; the end is completed using the germline J gene. The sample carries other DNA sequences with the same CDR3. This chain links TRBV1 with TRBJ2-2; 10 nucleotides match TRBD1. Trimming took 0 bases from V and 5 from J; bases not matched to a gene: 0. CDR1 NSQYPW and CDR2 LRSPGD come from the germline V gene (reference sequence). This CDR3 is built from 15 residues. The CDR3 region is CTCSAEGQGTGQLYF. Partial CDR3 DNA: TGCACCTGCAGTGCAGAGGGACAGGGGACCGGG.

Notes on this clone: Germline and genes: mouse. Read data end 4 residues before the CDR3 end; the end is taken from the germline J gene. The chain uses TRBV13-2 and TRBJ2-7; 9 bases align to TRBD2. J was trimmed by 3 bases and V by 2 bases; bases with no gene match: 6. Germline V gene data show CDR1 as NNHNN and CDR2 as SYGAGS (reference sequence). This CDR3 region has 15 residues. The CDR3 loop is CASGDATGGIYEQYF. CDR3 bases read: TGTGCCAGCGGTGACGCGACTGGGGGAATCTAT.

In regard to this clone: Genes and germline are mouse. With the read ending 4 residues before the CDR3 end, the germline J gene is used to fill in that end. The chain couples TRBV13-1 to TRBJ2-1; 10 bases fit TRBD1. Germline CDR1 and CDR2: NSHNY and SYGAGN. The CDR3 loop spans 14 amino acids. CDR3 bases read: TGTGCCAGCAGTCCGACAGGGGGCGGGGCT. It yields the protein CASSPTGGGA. The entire CDR3 sequence reads CASSPTGGGAEQFF.

A few counts support this clone. Gene names are the mouse ones. Coverage ceases 4 residues before the CDR3 finishes, and the germline J gene fills in the end. Other DNA sequences in this specimen translate into the identical CDR3. The chain is built from TRBV1 and TRBJ1-2; the match to TRBD1 covers 9 bases. Trimming at V came to 3 bases and at J to 1 base, leaving 0 bases not matched to a gene. The V gene's germline CDR1 is NSQYPW and CDR2 LRSPGD (reference sequence). The CDR3 length is 14 residues. This chain's CDR3 is CTCSADRGNSDYTF. CDR3 DNA (partial): TGCACCTGCAGTGCGGACAGGGGAAACTCC.

A remark on this clone: The gene symbols are mouse symbols. Read coverage stops 4 residues before the CDR3 terminus; the germline J gene supplies the remainder. This sequence joins TRBV13-1 and TRBJ2-7; TRBD2 agrees at 8 bases. Germline loops: CDR1 NSHNY, CDR2 SYGAGN. The ends lost 6 bases at V and 2 bases at J; junction bases unmatched: 4. CDR3 size: 13 residues. The sequenced CDR3 bases are TGTGCCAGCATCCCGACTGGGGCCTAT. This gives the protein CASIPTGAY. The CDR3 reads in full as CASIPTGAYEQYF.

The sample holds a few counts of this clone. Mouse names are used for the genes. The missing CDR3 end, 4 residues past where the read stops, is filled in from the germline J gene. This chain links TRBV13-3 with TRBJ2-7, with 7 bases matching TRBD1. CDR3 length equals 14 residues. From germline, CDR1 is NNHDY and CDR2 SYVADS. The junction had 3 bases not matched to a gene; V was cut back by 0 bases and J by 3 bases. The CDR3 sequence: CASSDARQGYEQYF. The sequenced part of the CDR3 DNA is TGTGCCAGCAGTGATGCAAGACAGGGCTAT.

Points on this clone: Gene and germline names: mouse. The read ends 4 residues before the CDR3 terminus; that terminus is restored from the germline J gene. The chain joins TRBV1 to TRBJ2-5; 14 nucleotides align to TRBD2. This CDR3 is built from 17 residues. Germline loops: CDR1 NSQYPW, CDR2 LRSPGD (reference sequence). CDR3 sequence reads: CTCSAVGTGGAKDTQYF. The CDR3 bases that were read are TGCACCTGCAGTGCAGTTGGGACTGGGGGGGCGAAAGAC.

About this clone: These gene names are mouse names. Sequencing ends 4 residues short of the CDR3 end; the germline J gene provides the rest. The chain carries TRBV5 and TRBJ2-3; TRBD2 agrees at 8 bases. There are 17 residues in the CDR3. CDR1 is LGHNA, CDR2 YNLKQL, per germline (reference sequence). The V gene end was trimmed by 0 bases and the J gene end by 2 bases; junction bases not matched to a gene: 7. CDR3 DNA, as far as it was read: TGTGCCAGCAGCCAAGATAGTCTGGGGGGAAATGCAGAA. Its translation: CASSQDSLGGNAE. The entire CDR3 protein reads CASSQDSLGGNAETLYF.

In the case of this clone: Gene names refer to mouse genes. The read stops 4 residues short of the end of the CDR3; the missing end is completed from the germline J gene. The same CDR3 arises from other DNA sequences in this sample as well. V usage is TRBV13-1 and J usage is TRBJ2-1, with TRBD2 matching 7 bases. CDR3 length: 15 amino acids. The germline V gene has CDR1 NSHNY and CDR2 SYGAGN. Germline trimming cut 0 bases from V and 2 bases from J; bases unmatched to any gene: 2. CDR3 DNA, as far as it was read: TGTGCCAGCAGTGATGCCGGGGGGGACTATGCT. Residues: CASSDAGGDYA. The whole CDR3 sequence reads CASSDAGGDYAEQFF.

Note on this clone: The gene names here belong to mouse. Read data end 4 residues before the CDR3 end; the end is taken from the germline J gene. This chain joins TRBV5 and TRBJ2-5; 8 nucleotides line up with TRBD2. There are 16 residues in the CDR3. The V gene's germline CDR1 is LGHNA and CDR2 YNLKQL (reference sequence). The V segment lost 3 bases and the J segment 0 bases; nucleotides outside the gene matches: 5. The CDR3 DNA, read in part, is TGTGCCAGCAGCCACCGGACTGGGAGTAACCAAGAC. Amino acids: CASSHRTGSNQD. The full-length CDR3 reads as CASSHRTGSNQDTQYF.

A few counts support this clone. Germline and genes here are mouse. The read finishes 4 residues shy of the CDR3 end, and the germline J gene is used to complete it. The rearrangement links TRBV19 to TRBJ2-2; TRBD1 agrees at 12 bases. Per the germline V gene, CDR1 is FNHDT and CDR2 is SITEND (reference sequence). Unmatched junction bases numbered 7, after V lost 4 bases and J lost 3 bases. The CDR3 spans 17 residues. CDR3 protein: CASSSGTGGEYTGQLYF. CDR3 DNA, as far as it was read: TGTGCCAGCAGTTCCGGGACAGGGGGCGAGTACACCGGG. Supplemented by reference TRBV19 and TRBJ2-2, the full variable domain reads GGIITQTPKFLIGQEGQKLTLKCQQNFNHDTMYWYRQDSGKGLRLIYYSITENDLQKGDLSEGYDASREKKSSFSLTVTSAQKNEMAVFLCASSSGTGGEYTGQLYFGEGSKLTVL.

Details on this clone: Genes and germline come from the mouse. The CDR3 is cut off 4 residues early in the read; its end comes from the germline J gene. This sequence joins TRBV13-3 and TRBJ1-2; possible D gene TRBD1, 5 bases. CDR3 size: 14 residues. Per germline, CDR1 NNHDY and CDR2 SYVADS. The CDR3 sequence: CASSVGQGGSDYTF. CDR3 DNA, as far as it was read: TGTGCCAGCAGTGTGGGTCAGGGAGGGTCC.

This clone showed up many times. All gene names here are mouse names. CDR3 DNA (partial): TGTGCCAGCAGCCAACTGGGGGGGTTAAACACCGGG. This codes for CASSQLGGLNTG. The whole CDR3 is CASSQLGGLNTGQLYF. The V gene is TRBV5, the J gene TRBJ2-2, with TRBD2 identical over 9 bases. The CDR3 is cut off 4 residues early in the read; its end comes from the germline J gene. This CDR3 has 16 amino acids. CDR1 is LGHNA and CDR2 is YNLKQL in the germline V gene (reference sequence). V trimming: 2 bases; J trimming: 1 base; junction bases outside the gene matches: 2.

The sample holds a few counts of this clone. The genes are named according to mouse. The sequence runs out 4 residues before the end of the CDR3; the remainder is reconstructed from the germline J gene. Within the sample, other DNA sequences also encode this same CDR3. The V call is TRBV13-2, the J call TRBJ2-5, with 7 bases that match TRBD2. The germline CDR1 and CDR2 sequences are NNHNN and SYGAGS (reference sequence). The J segment lost 3 bases and the V segment lost 0 bases, leaving 4 bases of the junction unmatched. This CDR3 is 15 amino acids long. The CDR3 loop is CASGDARGGQDTQYF. The CDR3 DNA, read in part, is TGTGCCAGCGGTGATGCACGGGGGGGGCAAGAC.

This clone was seen only a few times. The gene names here belong to mouse. The read comes to an end 4 residues before the CDR3 does, leaving the germline J gene to fill in the end. The chain has TRBV5 and TRBJ1-2, with D maybe TRBD1 (6 bases). V was pared by 4 bases and J by 3 bases, with 12 bases between. Germline V gives CDR1 LGHNA, CDR2 YNLKQL (reference sequence). CDR3 length: 14 residues. CDR3 DNA, as far as it was read: TGTGCCAGCAGCCGCTCCTCAGGGGACTCC. Amino acid sequence: CASSRSSGDS. The CDR3, in full, reads CASSRSSGDSDYTF.

Points on this clone: Mouse gene names and germline throughout. Other nucleotide sequences from this sample produce the same CDR3. The CDR3 region is CASSQEQGGTGQLYF. The CDR3 DNA, read in part, is TGTGCCAGCAGCCAAGAACAGGGGGGCACCGGG. The J gene is TRBJ2-2, the V gene TRBV5, with 8 bases aligning to TRBD1. The read gets to within 4 residues of the CDR3 end, and the germline J gene fills in the rest. The CDR3 contains 15 residues. CDR1 LGHNA and CDR2 YNLKQL come from the germline V gene (reference sequence). V shed 0 bases and J 4 bases; nucleotides not matched to a gene: 1.

This clone was recorded a few times. The gene names here belong to mouse. The CDR3 goes on 4 residues after the read ends, and that part is filled in from the germline J gene. The gene calls are TRBV19 and TRBJ2-2, with 9 bases aligning to TRBD1. Germline assignment: CDR1 FNHDT and CDR2 SITEND (reference sequence). This CDR3 has 13 amino acids. V trimming: 5 bases; J trimming: 4 bases; junction bases outside the gene matches: 0. CDR3: CASRQGATGQLYF. The CDR3 DNA, read in part, is TGTGCCAGCAGACAGGGGGCCACCGGG.

This clone occurred a few times. Genes and germline come from the mouse. Coverage ceases 4 residues before the CDR3 finishes, and the germline J gene fills in the end. This chain links TRBV5 with TRBJ2-2; 8 bases align to TRBD2. The V gene end was trimmed by 1 base and the J gene end by 1 base; junction bases not matched to a gene: 2. The CDR3 is 16 residues long. Germline-derived CDR1 and CDR2 are LGHNA and YNLKQL (reference sequence). The CDR3 DNA, read in part, is TGTGCCAGCAGCCAAGGACTGGGGATAAACACCGGG. It specifies CASSQGLGINTG. The entire CDR3 is CASSQGLGINTGQLYF.